This T cell receptor beta chain derives from a study of OX40 agonist ivuxolimab in advanced cancers. Only in-frame clones appear in the TCRdb table, and some are missing; sequencing was by immunoSEQ multiplex PCR. Of roughly 13,000 clones in the sample, approximately 72% were seen once. This clone was found once. V shed 2 bases, J shed 5 bases, and the junction held 7 bases outside the gene matches. CDR3 length: 16 residues. CDR1 is MNHNY, CDR2 SVGAGI, per germline (reference sequence). The gene calls are TRBV6-6 and TRBJ2-5, with 11 bases that match TRBD2. The sample was CD4+ or CD8+ T cells sorted from blood, taken in a trial of the OX40 agonist ivuxolimab. This receptor was identified in an adult with an advanced solid tumor such as melanoma, head and neck, liver or kidney cancer. CDR3: CASSYGTSGAGETQYF. Written as DNA, the CDR3 is TGTGCCAGCAGTTACGGGACTAGCGGAGCGGGGGAGACCCAGTACTTC.